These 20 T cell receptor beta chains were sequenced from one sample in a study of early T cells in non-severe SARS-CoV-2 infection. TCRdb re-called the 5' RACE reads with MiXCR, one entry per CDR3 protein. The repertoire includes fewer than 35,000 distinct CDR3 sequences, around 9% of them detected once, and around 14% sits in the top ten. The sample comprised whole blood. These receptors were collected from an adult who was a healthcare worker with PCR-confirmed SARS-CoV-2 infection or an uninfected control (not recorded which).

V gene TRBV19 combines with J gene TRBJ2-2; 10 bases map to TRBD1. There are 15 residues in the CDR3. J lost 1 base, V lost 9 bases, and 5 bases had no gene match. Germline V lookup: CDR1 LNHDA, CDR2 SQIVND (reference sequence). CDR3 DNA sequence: TGTGCCAGCCTCAGGACAGGGGGGAACACCGGGGAGCTGTTTTTT. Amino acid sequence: CASLRTGGNTGELFF.

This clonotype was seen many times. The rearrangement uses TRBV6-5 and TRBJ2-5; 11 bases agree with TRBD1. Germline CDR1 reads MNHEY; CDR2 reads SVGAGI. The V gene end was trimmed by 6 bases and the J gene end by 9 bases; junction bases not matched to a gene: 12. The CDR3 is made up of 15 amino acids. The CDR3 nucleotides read TGTGCCAGCAGAATCCGGGACAGGGGGGAATTGTCCCAGTACTTC. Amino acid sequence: CASRIRDRGELSQYF.

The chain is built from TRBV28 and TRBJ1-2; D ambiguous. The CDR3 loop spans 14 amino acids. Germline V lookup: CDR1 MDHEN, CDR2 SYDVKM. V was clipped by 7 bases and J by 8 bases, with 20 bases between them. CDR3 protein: CASTQALVGDGYTF. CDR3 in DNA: TGTGCCAGCACCCAGGCCCTTGTAGGCGACGGCTACACCTTC.

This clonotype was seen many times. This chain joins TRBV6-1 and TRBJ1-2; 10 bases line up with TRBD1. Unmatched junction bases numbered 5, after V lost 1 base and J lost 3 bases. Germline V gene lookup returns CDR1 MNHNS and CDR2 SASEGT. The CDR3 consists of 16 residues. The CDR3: CASSEVLDRGDYGYTF. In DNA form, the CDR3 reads TGTGCCAGCAGTGAAGTGTTGGACAGGGGGGACTATGGCTACACCTTC.

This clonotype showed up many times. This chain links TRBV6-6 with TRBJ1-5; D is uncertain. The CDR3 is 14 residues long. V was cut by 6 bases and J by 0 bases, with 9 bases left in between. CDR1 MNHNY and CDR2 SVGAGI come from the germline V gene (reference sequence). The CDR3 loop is CASRKDYSNQPQHF. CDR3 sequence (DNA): TGTGCCAGCAGGAAGGACTATAGCAATCAGCCCCAGCATTTT.

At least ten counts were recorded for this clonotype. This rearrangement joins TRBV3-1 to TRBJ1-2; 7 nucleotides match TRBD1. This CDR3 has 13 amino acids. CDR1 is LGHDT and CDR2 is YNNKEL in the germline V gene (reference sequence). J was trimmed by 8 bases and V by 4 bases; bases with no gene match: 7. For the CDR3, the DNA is TGTGCCAGCAGCCCACCAGACAGGGAAGGCTACACCTTC. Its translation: CASSPPDREGYTF.

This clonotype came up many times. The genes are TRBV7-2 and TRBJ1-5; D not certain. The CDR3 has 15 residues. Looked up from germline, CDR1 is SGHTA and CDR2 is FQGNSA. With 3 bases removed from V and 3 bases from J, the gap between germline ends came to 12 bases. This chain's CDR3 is CASSFAALVNQPQHF. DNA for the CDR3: TGTGCCAGCAGCTTCGCAGCGTTAGTCAATCAGCCCCAGCATTTT. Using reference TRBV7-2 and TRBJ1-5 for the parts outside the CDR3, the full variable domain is GAGVSQSPSNKVTEKGKDVELRCDPISGHTALYWYRQSLGQGLEFLIYFQGNSAPDKSGLPSDRFSAERTGGSVSTLTIQRTQQEDSAVYLCASSFAALVNQPQHFGDGTRLSIL.

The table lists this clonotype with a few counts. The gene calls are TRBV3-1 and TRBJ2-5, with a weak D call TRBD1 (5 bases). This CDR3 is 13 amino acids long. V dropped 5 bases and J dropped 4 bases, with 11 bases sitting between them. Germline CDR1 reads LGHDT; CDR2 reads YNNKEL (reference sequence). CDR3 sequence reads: CASSGRAGETQYF. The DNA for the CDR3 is TGTGCCAGCAGCGGCAGGGCTGGAGAGACCCAGTACTTC.

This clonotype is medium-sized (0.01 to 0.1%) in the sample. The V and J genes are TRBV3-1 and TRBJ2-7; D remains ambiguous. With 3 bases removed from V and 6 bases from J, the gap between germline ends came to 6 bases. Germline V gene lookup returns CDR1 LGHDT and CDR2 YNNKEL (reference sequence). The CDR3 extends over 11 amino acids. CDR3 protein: CASSQSVEQYF. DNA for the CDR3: TGTGCCAGCAGCCAGTCCGTCGAGCAGTACTTC.

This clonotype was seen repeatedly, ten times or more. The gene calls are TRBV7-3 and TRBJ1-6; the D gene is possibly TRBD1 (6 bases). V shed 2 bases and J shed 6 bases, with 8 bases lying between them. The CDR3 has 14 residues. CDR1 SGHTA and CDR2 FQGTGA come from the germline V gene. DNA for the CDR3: TGTGCCAGCAGCTTATCAGGGGTTAATTCACCCCTCCACTTT. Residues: CASSLSGVNSPLHF. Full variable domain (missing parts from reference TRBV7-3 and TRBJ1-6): GAGVSQTPSNKVTEKGKYVELRCDPISGHTALYWYRQSLGQGPEFLIYFQGTGAADDSGLPNDRFFAVRPEGSVSTLKIQRTERGDSAVYLCASSLSGVNSPLHFGNGTRLTVT.

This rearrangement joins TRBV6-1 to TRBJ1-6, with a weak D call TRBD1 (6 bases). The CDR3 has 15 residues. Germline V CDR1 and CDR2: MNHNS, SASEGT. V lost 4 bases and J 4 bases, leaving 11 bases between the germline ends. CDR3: CASSASQGYNSPLHF. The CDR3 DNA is TGTGCCAGCAGTGCCTCACAGGGATATAATTCACCCCTCCACTTT.

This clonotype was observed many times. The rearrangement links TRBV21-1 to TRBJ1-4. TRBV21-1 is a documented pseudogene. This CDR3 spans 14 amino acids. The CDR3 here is CARGPRRGNEKLFF. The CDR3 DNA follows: TGTGCCAGAGGGCCCCGGAGGGGTAATGAAAAACTGTTTTTT.

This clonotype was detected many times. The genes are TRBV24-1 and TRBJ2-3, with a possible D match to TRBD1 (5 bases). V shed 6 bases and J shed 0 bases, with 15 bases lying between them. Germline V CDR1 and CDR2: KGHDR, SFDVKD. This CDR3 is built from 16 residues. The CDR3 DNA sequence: TGTGCCACCAGTAATGTCAGGGCCACTAGCACAGATACGCAGTATTTT. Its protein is CATSNVRATSTDTQYF.

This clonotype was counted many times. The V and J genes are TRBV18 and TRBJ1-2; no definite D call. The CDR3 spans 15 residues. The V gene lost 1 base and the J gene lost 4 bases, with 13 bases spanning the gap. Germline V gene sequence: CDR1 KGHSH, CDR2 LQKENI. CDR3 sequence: CASSPLTASSYGYTF. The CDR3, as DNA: TGTGCCAGCTCACCACTTACGGCATCCTCCTATGGCTACACCTTC.

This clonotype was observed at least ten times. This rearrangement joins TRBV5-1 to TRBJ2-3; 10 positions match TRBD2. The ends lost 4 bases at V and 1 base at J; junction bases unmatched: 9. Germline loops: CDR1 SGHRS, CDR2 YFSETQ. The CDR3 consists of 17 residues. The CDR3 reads CASSPATTSGGTDTQYF. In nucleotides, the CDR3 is TGCGCCAGCAGCCCAGCAACTACTAGCGGGGGCACAGATACGCAGTATTTT.

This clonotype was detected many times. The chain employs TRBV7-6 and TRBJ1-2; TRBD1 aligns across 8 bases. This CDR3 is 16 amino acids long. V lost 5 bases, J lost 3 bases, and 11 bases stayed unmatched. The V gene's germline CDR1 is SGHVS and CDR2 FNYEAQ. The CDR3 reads CASSPGQGVRYYGYTF. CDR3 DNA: TGTGCCAGCAGCCCAGGACAGGGAGTACGTTACTATGGCTACACCTTC. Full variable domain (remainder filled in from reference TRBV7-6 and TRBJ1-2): GAGVSQSPRYKVTKRGQDVALRCDPISGHVSLYWYRQALGQGPEFLTYFNYEAQQDKSGLPNDRFSAERPEGSISTLTIQRTEQRDSAMYRCASSPGQGVRYYGYTFGSGTRLTVV.

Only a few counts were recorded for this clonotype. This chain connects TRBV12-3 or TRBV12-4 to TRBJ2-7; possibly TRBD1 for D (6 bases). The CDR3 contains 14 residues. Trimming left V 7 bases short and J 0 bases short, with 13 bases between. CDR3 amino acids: CASNPGGSSYEQYF. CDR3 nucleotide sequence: TGTGCCAGCAACCCTGGGGGCTCCTCCTACGAGCAGTACTTC.

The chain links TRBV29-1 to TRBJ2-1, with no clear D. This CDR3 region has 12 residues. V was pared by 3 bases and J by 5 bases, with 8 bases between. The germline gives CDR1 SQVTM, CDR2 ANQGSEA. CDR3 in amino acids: CSVESWNNEQFF. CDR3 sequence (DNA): TGCAGCGTTGAGAGCTGGAACAATGAGCAGTTCTTC.

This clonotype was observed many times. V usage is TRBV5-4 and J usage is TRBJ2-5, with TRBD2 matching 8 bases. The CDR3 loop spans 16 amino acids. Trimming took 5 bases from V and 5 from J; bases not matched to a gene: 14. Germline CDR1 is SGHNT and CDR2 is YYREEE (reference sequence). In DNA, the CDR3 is TGTGCCAGCAGATCGGGAGGGGATCTAGGGCAGGAGACCCAGTACTTC. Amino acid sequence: CASRSGGDLGQETQYF. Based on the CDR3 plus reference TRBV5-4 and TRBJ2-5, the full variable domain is ETGVTQSPTHLIKTRGQQVTLRCSSQSGHNTVSWYQQALGQGPQFIFQYYREEENGRGNFPPRFSGLQFPNYSSELNVNALELDDSALYLCASRSGGDLGQETQYFGPGTRLLVL.

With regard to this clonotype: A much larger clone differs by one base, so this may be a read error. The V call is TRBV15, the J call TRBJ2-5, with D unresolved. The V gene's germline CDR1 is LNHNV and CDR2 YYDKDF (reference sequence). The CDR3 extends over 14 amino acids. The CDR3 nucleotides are TGTGCCACCAGCAGGGGGATGACAAGAGAGACCCGGTACTTC. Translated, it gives CATSRGMTRETRYF.